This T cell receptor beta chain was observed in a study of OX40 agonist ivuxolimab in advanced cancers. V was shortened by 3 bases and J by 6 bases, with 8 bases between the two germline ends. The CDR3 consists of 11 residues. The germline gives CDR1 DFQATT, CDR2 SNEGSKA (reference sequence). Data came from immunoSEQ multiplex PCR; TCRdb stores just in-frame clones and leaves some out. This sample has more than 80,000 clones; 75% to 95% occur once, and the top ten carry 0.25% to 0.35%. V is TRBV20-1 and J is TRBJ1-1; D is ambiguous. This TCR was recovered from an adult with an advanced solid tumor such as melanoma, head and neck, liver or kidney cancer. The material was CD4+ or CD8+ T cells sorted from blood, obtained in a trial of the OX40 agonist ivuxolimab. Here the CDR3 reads CSASRAAEAFF. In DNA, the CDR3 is TGCAGTGCTAGCCGGGCTGCTGAAGCTTTCTTT.